This T cell receptor (beta chain) originates from a study of blood T cell repertoires in COVID-19. Some clones are missing from TCRdb's copy, which holds only in-frame ones; the method was immunoSEQ multiplex PCR. The sample lists 150,000 to 200,000 clones; around 84% were seen once. The CDR3 totals 16 residues. The junction had 9 bases not matched to a gene; V was cut back by 2 bases and J by 6 bases. CDR1 is SGHNT, CDR2 YYREEE, per germline (reference sequence). The chain combines TRBV5-4 with TRBJ2-2, with 8 bases matching TRBD2. The sequence derives from a woman in her 70s with COVID-19, enrolled during active disease. Sequenced sample: peripheral blood. DNA for the CDR3: TGTGCCAGCAGCTTAGCCAGCGGGAGTTCATCCGGGGAGCTGTTTTTT. The encoded protein is CASSLASGSSSGELFF. The entire variable domain, with the rest obtained from reference TRBV5-4 and TRBJ2-2, is as follows: ETGVTQSPTHLIKTRGQQVTLRCSSQSGHNTVSWYQQALGQGPQFIFQYYREEENGRGNFPPRFSGLQFPNYSSELNVNALELDDSALYLCASSLASGSSSGELFFGEGSRLTVL.